Presented here are 17 T cell receptor beta chains from one specimen sequenced in a study of blood T cells in healthy people across ages. The use of a sample-barcoded 5' primer and a J-beta primer mix characterized a second PCR of roughly 6 to 12 cycles. TCRdb called the 5' RACE reads again in MiXCR, with one record for every CDR3 protein. The sample has roughly 1.9 million distinct CDR3 sequences, roughly 43% seen once; the top ten hold under 30%. Sequenced: blood. These receptors were obtained from a human donor in good health.

The rearrangement links TRBV20-1 to TRBJ1-6; no clear D. Trimming left V 6 bases short and J 0 bases short, with 12 bases between. The CDR3 spans 15 residues. Germline lookup yields CDR1 DFQATT and CDR2 SNEGSKA (reference sequence). CDR3 nucleotide sequence: TGCAGTGCCCCGACACGTAGCTCCTATAATTCACCCCTCCACTTT. Amino acids: CSAPTRSSYNSPLHF.

The chain links TRBV5-1 to TRBJ2-7; D ambiguous. This CDR3 region has 15 residues. V was trimmed by 0 bases and J by 5 bases, leaving 15 bases between them. Germline lookup yields CDR1 SGHRS and CDR2 YFSETQ. CDR3 DNA sequence: TGCGCCAGCAGCTTGGAGGGTAGGCCCCTCGACGAGCAGTACTTC. Encoded protein: CASSLEGRPLDEQYF. Together with reference TRBV5-1 and TRBJ2-7, the CDR3 gives the full variable domain: KAGVTQTPRYLIKTRGQQVTLSCSPISGHRSVSWYQQTPGQGLQFLFEYFSETQRNKGNFPGRFSGRQFSNSRSEMNVSTLELGDSALYLCASSLEGRPLDEQYFGPGTRLTVT.

V and J are TRBV10-3 and TRBJ1-2; D not certain. The V gene's germline CDR1 is ENHRY and CDR2 SYGVKD. Trimming stripped 10 bases from V and 5 bases from J, with 14 bases between. The CDR3 has 12 amino acids. CDR3 in amino acids: CATTGLLYGYTF. For the CDR3, the DNA is TGTGCCACAACGGGGTTGTTATATGGCTACACCTTC.

This clonotype came up a few times. J is TRBJ2-7 and V is TRBV6-5; 7 bases agree with TRBD1. CDR3 length: 13 amino acids. Germline CDR1 MNHEY, CDR2 SVGAGI. Losses at the gene ends were 10 bases for V and 7 bases for J; bases not matched to a gene: 13. The CDR3 here is CATGGQVPGEQYF. In DNA form, the CDR3 reads TGTGCCACCGGAGGACAGGTCCCAGGGGAGCAGTACTTC.

The table lists this clonotype with a few counts. The V gene is TRBV27, the J gene TRBJ2-1; D ambiguous. Per germline, CDR1 MNHEY and CDR2 SMNVEV (reference sequence). V lost 4 bases and J 5 bases, leaving 12 bases between the germline ends. The CDR3 spans 14 residues. This CDR3 is CASSSSDPDNEQFF. CDR3 sequence (DNA): TGTGCCAGCAGTTCATCGGATCCGGACAATGAGCAGTTCTTC.

The rearrangement joins TRBV5-6 to TRBJ1-2; no clear D gene. This CDR3 is built from 15 residues. Germline CDR1 SGHDT, CDR2 YYEEEE. Deletions cut 1 base from V and 3 bases from J, with 13 bases between. CDR3 in amino acids: CASSLRLRTDYGYTF. As DNA, the CDR3 is TGTGCCAGCAGCTTGCGATTAAGGACGGACTATGGCTACACCTTC.

The sample holds a few counts of this clonotype. The chain employs TRBV7-2 and TRBJ2-3; no clear D gene. Germline-derived CDR1 and CDR2 are SGHTA and FQGNSA. The length of the CDR3 is 11 residues. V gave up 3 bases and J gave up 7 bases, with 5 bases separating them. This CDR3 is CASSFSHTQYF. The DNA for the CDR3 is TGTGCCAGCAGCTTCTCCCATACGCAGTATTTT. The complete variable domain, with remaining parts taken from reference TRBV7-2 and TRBJ2-3, reads GAGVSQSPSNKVTEKGKDVELRCDPISGHTALYWYRQSLGQGLEFLIYFQGNSAPDKSGLPSDRFSAERTGGSVSTLTIQRTQQEDSAVYLCASSFSHTQYFGPGTRLTVL.

V gene TRBV7-2 combines with J gene TRBJ2-3, with 8 bases identical to TRBD2. Per the germline V gene, CDR1 is SGHTA and CDR2 is FQGNSA. With 5 bases clipped from V and 2 bases from J, the junction kept 9 bases outside the gene matches. The CDR3 sequence is 16 residues long. CDR3 amino acids: CASSPTAAGATDTQYF. DNA for the CDR3: TGTGCCAGCAGCCCCACCGCAGCGGGGGCCACAGATACGCAGTATTTT.

This sequence joins TRBV28 and TRBJ2-1, with D tentatively TRBD2 (6 bases). V lost 10 bases and J lost 3, with 19 bases in between. The germline V gene encodes CDR1 MDHEN and CDR2 SYDVKM. The CDR3 loop spans 15 amino acids. The CDR3 nucleotides are TGTGCCACCTATAAACTAGCACTCCTCTACAATGAGCAGTTCTTC. As protein: CATYKLALLYNEQFF. Drawing the rest from reference TRBV28 and TRBJ2-1, the complete variable domain is DVKVTQSSRYLVKRTGEKVFLECVQDMDHENMFWYRQDPGLGLRLIYFSYDVKMKEKGDIPEGYSVSREKKERFSLILESASTNQTSMYLCATYKLALLYNEQFFGPGTRLTVL.

The chain combines TRBV5-1 with TRBJ2-1, with D possibly being TRBD1 (6 bases). CDR3 length: 15 amino acids. V gave up 3 bases and J gave up 9 bases, with 19 bases separating them. The germline gives CDR1 SGHRS, CDR2 YFSETQ. The CDR3 sequence is CASSSESGTFREQFF. The CDR3 nucleotides read TGCGCCAGCAGCTCCGAGTCCGGGACATTTCGTGAGCAGTTCTTC.

The genes are TRBV5-5 and TRBJ1-2, with 7 bases fitting TRBD1. This CDR3 is built from 16 residues. The ends lost 3 bases at V and 8 bases at J; junction bases unmatched: 16. Germline V CDR1 and CDR2: SGHKS, YYEKEE (reference sequence). DNA for the CDR3: TGTGCCAGCAGCTATCGACAGGGTGAAAGTATAATGGGCTACACCTTC. Amino acids: CASSYRQGESIMGYTF.

This chain joins TRBV7-9 and TRBJ2-3, with 10 bases that match TRBD1. Per germline, CDR1 SEHNR and CDR2 FQNEAQ (reference sequence). The V and J ends lost 4 bases and 4 bases, in that order; junction bases with no gene match: 5. This CDR3 contains 15 residues. CDR3 sequence (DNA): TGTGCCAGCAGCTCGACCGGGACAGGGGCAGATACGCAGTATTTT. This translates into CASSSTGTGADTQYF.

The chain employs TRBV6-6 and TRBJ1-5; D gene ambiguous. CDR3 length equals 13 residues. Per the germline V gene, CDR1 is MNHNY and CDR2 is SVGAGI (reference sequence). The V gene lost 2 bases and the J gene lost 8 bases, with 10 bases spanning the gap. CDR3 coding DNA: TGTGCCAGCAGTTACGCTCGTGGGGAGCCCCAGCATTTT. It is translated as CASSYARGEPQHF.

This clonotype was seen a few times. V is TRBV6-6 and J is TRBJ2-3, with 11 bases that match TRBD1. Germline values: CDR1 MNHNY, CDR2 SVGAGI (reference sequence). Losses at the gene ends were 6 bases for V and 15 bases for J; bases not matched to a gene: 11. There are 13 residues in the CDR3. CDR3 sequence (DNA): TGTGCCAGCAGAACTACAGGGGGACAGGGGGGATATTTT. Translating gives CASRTTGGQGGYF.

This clonotype was seen more than once but under ten times. This rearrangement joins TRBV20-1 to TRBJ2-5, with 7 bases identical to TRBD2. The CDR3 extends over 12 amino acids. The junction had 3 bases not matched to a gene; V was cut back by 4 bases and J by 4 bases. CDR1 and CDR2 from the germline V gene are DFQATT and SNEGSKA (reference sequence). DNA for the CDR3: TGCAGTGCTAACGGGGGGAGAGAGACCCAGTACTTC. Translated: CSANGGRETQYF.

This clonotype was observed a few times. The V gene is TRBV6-2 or TRBV6-3, the J gene TRBJ2-1; D is ambiguous. Germline CDR1 is MNHEY and CDR2 is SVGEGT. This CDR3 has 12 residues. V was shortened by 4 bases and J by 8 bases, with 9 bases between the two germline ends. The CDR3 loop reads CASSLDRYEQFF. DNA for the CDR3: TGTGCCAGCAGTTTGGACCGCTATGAGCAGTTCTTC.

The V and J genes are TRBV20-1 and TRBJ1-2; D is undetermined. Germline lookup yields CDR1 DFQATT and CDR2 SNEGSKA (reference sequence). Trimming removed 5 bases from V and 3 bases from J, with 7 bases in between. The CDR3 covers 11 residues. The DNA for the CDR3 is TGCAGTGCTGGATGGGACTATGGCTACACCTTC. Amino acid sequence: CSAGWDYGYTF.